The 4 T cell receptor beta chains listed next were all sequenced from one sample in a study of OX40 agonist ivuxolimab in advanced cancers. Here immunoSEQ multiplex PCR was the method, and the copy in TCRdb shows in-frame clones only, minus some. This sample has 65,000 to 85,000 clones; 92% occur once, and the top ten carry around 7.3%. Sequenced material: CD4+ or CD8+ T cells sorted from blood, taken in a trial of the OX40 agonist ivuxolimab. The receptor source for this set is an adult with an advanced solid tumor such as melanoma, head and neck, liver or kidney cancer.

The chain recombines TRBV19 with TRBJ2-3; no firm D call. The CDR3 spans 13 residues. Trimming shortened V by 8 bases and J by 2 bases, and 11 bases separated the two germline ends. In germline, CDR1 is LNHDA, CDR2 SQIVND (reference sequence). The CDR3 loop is CASGPSYTDTQYF. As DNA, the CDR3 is TGTGCCAGTGGTCCTTCTTACACAGATACGCAGTATTTT.

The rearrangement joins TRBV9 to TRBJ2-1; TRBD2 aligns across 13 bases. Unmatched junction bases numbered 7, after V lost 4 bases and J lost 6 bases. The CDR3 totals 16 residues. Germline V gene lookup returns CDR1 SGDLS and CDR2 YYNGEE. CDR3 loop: CASSTTSGGPSNEQFF. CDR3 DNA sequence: TGTGCCAGCAGCACGACTAGCGGGGGGCCATCCAATGAGCAGTTCTTC.

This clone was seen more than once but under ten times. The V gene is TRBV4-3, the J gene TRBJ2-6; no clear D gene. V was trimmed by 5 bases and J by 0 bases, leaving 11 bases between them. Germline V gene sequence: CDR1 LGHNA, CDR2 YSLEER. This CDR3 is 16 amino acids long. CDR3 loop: CASSDGPNSGANVLTF. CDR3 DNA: TGCGCCAGCAGCGACGGCCCCAACTCTGGGGCCAACGTCCTGACTTTC.

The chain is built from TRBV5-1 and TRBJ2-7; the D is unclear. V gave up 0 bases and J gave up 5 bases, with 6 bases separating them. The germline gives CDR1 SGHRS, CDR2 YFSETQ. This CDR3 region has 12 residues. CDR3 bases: TGCGCCAGCAGCTTGGGGGCGGACGAGCAGTACTTC. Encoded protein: CASSLGADEQYF.